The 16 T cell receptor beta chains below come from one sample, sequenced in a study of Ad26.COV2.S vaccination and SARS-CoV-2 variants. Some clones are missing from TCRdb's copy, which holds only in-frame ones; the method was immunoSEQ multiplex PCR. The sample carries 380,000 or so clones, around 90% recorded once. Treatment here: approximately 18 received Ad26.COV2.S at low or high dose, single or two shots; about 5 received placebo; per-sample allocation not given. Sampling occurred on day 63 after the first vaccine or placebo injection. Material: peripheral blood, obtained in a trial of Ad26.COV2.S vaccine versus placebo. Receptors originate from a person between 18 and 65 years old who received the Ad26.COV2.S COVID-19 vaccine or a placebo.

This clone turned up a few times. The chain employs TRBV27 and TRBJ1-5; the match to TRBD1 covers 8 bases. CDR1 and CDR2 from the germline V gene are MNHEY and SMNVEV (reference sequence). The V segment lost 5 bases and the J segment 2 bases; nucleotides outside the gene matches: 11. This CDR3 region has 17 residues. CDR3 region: CASSLGRGPYGNQPQHF. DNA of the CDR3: TGTGCCAGCAGTCTGGGCAGGGGGCCGTACGGCAATCAGCCCCAGCATTTT.

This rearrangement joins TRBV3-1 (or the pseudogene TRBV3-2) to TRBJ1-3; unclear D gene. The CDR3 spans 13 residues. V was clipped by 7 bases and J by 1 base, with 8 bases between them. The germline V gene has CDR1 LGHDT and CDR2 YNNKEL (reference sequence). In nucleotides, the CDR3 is TGTGCCAGCACCCGGGGATCTGGAAACACCATATATTTT. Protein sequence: CASTRGSGNTIYF.

The CDR3 is CASSEGGTTGNTIYF. The CDR3 DNA is TGTGCCAGCAGCGAAGGGGGGACAACAGGAAACACCATATATTTT. The V call is TRBV28, the J call TRBJ1-3, with a weak D call TRBD1 (6 bases). The CDR3 totals 15 residues. The germline V and J ends were trimmed by 6 bases and 4 bases, with 16 bases remaining between them. Germline-derived CDR1 and CDR2 are MDHEN and SYDVKM.

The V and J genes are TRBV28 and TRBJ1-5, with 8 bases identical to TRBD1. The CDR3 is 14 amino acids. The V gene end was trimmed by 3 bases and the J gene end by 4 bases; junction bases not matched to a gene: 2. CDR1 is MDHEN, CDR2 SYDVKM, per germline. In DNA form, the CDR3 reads TGTGCCAGCAGTTTGGGACAGGTAAATCAGCCCCAGCATTTT. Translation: CASSLGQVNQPQHF.

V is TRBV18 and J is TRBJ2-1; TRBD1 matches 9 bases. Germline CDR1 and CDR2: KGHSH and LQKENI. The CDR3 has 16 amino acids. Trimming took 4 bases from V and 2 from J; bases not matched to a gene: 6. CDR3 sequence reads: CASSHPGQGPYNEQFF. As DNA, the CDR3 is TGTGCCAGCTCACACCCGGGACAGGGCCCCTACAATGAGCAGTTCTTC. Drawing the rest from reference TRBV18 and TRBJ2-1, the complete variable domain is NAGVMQNPRHLVRRRGQEARLRCSPMKGHSHVYWYRQLPEEGLKFMVYLQKENIIDESGMPKERFSAEFPKEGPSILRIQQVVRGDSAAYFCASSHPGQGPYNEQFFGPGTRLTVL.

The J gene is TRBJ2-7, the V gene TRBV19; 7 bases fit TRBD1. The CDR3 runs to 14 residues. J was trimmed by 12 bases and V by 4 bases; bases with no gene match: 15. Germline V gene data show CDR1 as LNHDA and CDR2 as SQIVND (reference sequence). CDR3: CASSTRDSRLAPYF. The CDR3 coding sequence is TGTGCCAGTAGTACTCGGGACAGTCGTTTAGCTCCGTACTTC.

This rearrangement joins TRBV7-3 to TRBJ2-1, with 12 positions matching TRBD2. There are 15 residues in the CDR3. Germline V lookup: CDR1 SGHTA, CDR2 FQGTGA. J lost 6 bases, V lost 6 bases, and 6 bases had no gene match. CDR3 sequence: CASRTSGSRGNEQFF. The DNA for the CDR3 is TGTGCCAGCAGGACTAGCGGGAGCAGGGGCAATGAGCAGTTCTTC.

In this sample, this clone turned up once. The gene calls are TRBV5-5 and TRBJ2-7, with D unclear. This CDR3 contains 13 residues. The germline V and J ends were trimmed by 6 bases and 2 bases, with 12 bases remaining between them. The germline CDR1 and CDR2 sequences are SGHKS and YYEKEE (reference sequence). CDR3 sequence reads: CASTLGMAYEQYF. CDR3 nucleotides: TGTGCCAGCACTCTGGGTATGGCCTACGAGCAGTACTTC.

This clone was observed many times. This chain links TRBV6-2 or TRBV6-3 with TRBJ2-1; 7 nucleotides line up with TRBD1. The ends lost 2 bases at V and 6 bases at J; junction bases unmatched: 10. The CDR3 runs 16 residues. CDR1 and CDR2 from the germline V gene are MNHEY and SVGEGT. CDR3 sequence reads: CASSYPVGQDPNEQFF. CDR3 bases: TGTGCCAGCAGTTACCCAGTAGGACAGGACCCCAATGAGCAGTTCTTC.

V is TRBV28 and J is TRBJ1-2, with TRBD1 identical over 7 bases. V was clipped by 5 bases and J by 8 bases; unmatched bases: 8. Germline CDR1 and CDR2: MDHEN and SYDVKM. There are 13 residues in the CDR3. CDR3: CASSPDRVKGYTF. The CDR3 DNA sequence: TGTGCCAGCAGTCCCGACAGGGTTAAGGGCTACACCTTC.

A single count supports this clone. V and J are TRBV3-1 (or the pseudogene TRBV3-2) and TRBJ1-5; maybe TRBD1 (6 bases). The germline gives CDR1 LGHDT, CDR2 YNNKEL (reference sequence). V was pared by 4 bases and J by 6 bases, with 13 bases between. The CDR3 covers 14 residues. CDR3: CASSRSPGAQPQHF. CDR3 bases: TGTGCCAGCAGCCGATCACCAGGGGCTCAGCCCCAGCATTTT.

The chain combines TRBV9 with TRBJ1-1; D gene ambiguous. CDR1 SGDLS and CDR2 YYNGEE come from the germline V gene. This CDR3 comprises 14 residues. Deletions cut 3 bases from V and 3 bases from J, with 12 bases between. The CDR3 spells CASSARLGYTEAFF. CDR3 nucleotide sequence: TGTGCCAGCAGCGCACGACTGGGCTACACTGAAGCTTTCTTT.

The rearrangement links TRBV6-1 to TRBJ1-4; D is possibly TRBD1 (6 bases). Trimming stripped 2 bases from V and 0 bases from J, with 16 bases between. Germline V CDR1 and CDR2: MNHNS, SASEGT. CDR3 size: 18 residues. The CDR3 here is CASSEKIRGGATNEKLFF. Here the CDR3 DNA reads TGTGCCAGCAGTGAAAAAATCAGGGGAGGAGCAACTAATGAAAAACTGTTTTTT.

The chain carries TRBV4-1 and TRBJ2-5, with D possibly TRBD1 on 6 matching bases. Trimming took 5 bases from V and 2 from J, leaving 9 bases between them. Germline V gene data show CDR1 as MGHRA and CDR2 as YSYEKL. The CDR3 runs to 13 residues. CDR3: CASSAQGQETQYF. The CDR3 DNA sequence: TGCGCCAGCAGCGCCCAGGGGCAAGAGACCCAGTACTTC.

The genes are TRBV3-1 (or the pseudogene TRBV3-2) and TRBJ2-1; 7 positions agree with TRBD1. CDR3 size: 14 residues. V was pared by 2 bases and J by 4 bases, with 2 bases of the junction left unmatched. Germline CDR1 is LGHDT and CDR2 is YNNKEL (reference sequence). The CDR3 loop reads CASSQRGPYNEQFF. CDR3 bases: TGTGCCAGCAGCCAAAGGGGGCCGTACAATGAGCAGTTCTTC.

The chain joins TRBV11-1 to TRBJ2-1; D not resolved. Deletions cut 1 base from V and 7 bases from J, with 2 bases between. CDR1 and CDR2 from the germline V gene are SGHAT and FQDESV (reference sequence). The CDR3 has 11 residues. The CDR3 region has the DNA TGTGCCAGCAGCTTAGATAATGAGCAGTTCTTC. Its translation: CASSLDNEQFF.